The 26 T cell receptor beta chains listed next were all sequenced from one sample in a study of tumor-infiltrating lymphocytes in primary liver carcinoma. From roughly 0.45 ug total RNA, TCR beta cDNA was generated with a primer in the constant region. Three nested multiplex PCR rounds of slightly modified ARM-PCR generated TCR beta libraries. It was with TRBV1-TRBV30 forward primers and a C-beta reverse primer that the first two PCR rounds were run, at about 9 cycles each. TCRdb reanalysed the multiplex PCR reads using MiXCR and keeps one entry per CDR3 protein. The table lists 80,000 to 100,000 distinct CDR3 sequences, around 68% of them singletons. Starting material for RNA and DNA co-extraction consisted of about 17-30 mg of unsorted bulk tissue. Sequenced material: tumor-adjacent normal liver tissue. These TCRs come from a man in his forties with primary liver carcinoma and hepatitis B virus infection.

Concerning this clonotype: The germline gene is not matched at one end of the junction; a read error may be the cause. CDR3 residues: CANSPGATNEKLLF. Here the CDR3 DNA reads TGTGCAAACAGCCCAGGGGCAACTAATGAAAAACTGCTTTTT. The rearrangement uses TRBV7-8 and TRBJ1-4; tentatively, D is TRBD1 (6 bases). The CDR3 is 14 residues long. CDR1 SGHVS and CDR2 FQNEAQ come from the germline V gene.

This clonotype was recorded many times. This chain connects TRBV13 to TRBJ2-1, with a weak D call TRBD2 (6 bases). CDR1 and CDR2 from the germline V gene are PRHDT and FYEKMQ (reference sequence). CDR3 length: 15 residues. V was shortened by 3 bases and J by 2 bases, with 11 bases between the two germline ends. The CDR3 DNA reads TGTGCCAGCAGCTTTAGCGGAGGAGCCTACAATGAGCAGTTCTTC. Translating gives CASSFSGGAYNEQFF.

Remarks on this clonotype: One end of the junction fails to match germline, which may point to a read error. The chain has TRBV6-5 and TRBJ2-3; D is tentatively TRBD1 or TRBD2 (6 bases each). The CDR3 totals 21 residues. Germline CDR1 and CDR2: MNHEY and SVGAGI. Here the CDR3 reads CASSPTRLGHRGPGSTDTRYF. The CDR3 nucleotides read TGTGCCAGCAGTCCCACCCGCCTGGGACATCGTGGCCCCGGGAGCACAGATACGCGGTATTTT.

The chain combines TRBV12-3 or TRBV12-4 with TRBJ2-6; D is undetermined. CDR3 length: 14 residues. Trimming cost V 8 bases and J 1 base, with 9 bases left between them. Here the CDR3 reads CASRNSSGANVLTF. The CDR3 DNA reads TGTGCCAGCCGAAACTCTTCTGGGGCCAACGTCCTGACTTTC.

The table lists this clonotype with a count of one. The CDR3 carries no conserved terminal phenylalanine or tryptophan, so it likely arises from a read error. It is unclear where the CDR3 begins or ends on the DNA, so no DNA is shown, and the CDR3 is as TCRdb lists it. This chain joins TRBV11-2 and TRBJ2-1; TRBD2 is the table's D call and was not checked against the DNA. Germline values: CDR1 SGHAT, CDR2 FQNNGV. With termini counted, the CDR3 has 15 amino acids. This CDR3 is CASSDSGNSYNEQLS.

About this clonotype itself: The junction departs from germline at one end; a sequencing error may be responsible. The V and J genes are TRBV11-2 and TRBJ2-7; D gene ambiguous. CDR3 length: 13 residues. Germline V gene sequence: CDR1 SGHAT, CDR2 FQNNGV. In nucleotides, the CDR3 is TGTGCCAGCAGCATAGGGTGCGGCTACGGGCAGTACTTC. Translation: CASSIGCGYGQYF.

Notes on this clonotype: The junction does not match germline at one end; this may be a read error. The chain couples TRBV10-3 to TRBJ2-1; 13 nucleotides agree with TRBD2. The CDR3 is 18 amino acids. Germline V gene data show CDR1 as ENHRY and CDR2 as SYGVKD. CDR3 DNA sequence: TGTGTCATCAGTGAGGGAAGTACCGGACTAGCGGGGGTAGGTGAGCAGTTCTTC. Residues: CVISEGSTGLAGVGEQFF.

This clonotype has a single count. This CDR3 fails to terminate in the conserved phenylalanine or tryptophan, so it likely reflects a read error. The CDR3 is CASSLDLTNSPLHS. CDR3 nucleotides: TGTGCCAGCAGCTTGGATCTGACAAATTCACCCCTCCACTCT. This chain joins TRBV5-4 and TRBJ1-6; D remains unclear. This CDR3 contains 14 residues. V was cut by 0 bases and J by 7 bases, with 8 bases left in between. From germline, CDR1 is SGHNT and CDR2 YYREEE (reference sequence).

Concerning this clonotype: Germline is not matched at one junction end, which may reflect a read error. The chain carries TRBV11-1 and TRBJ2-1; TRBD2 agrees at 10 bases. From germline, CDR1 is SGHAT and CDR2 FQDESV (reference sequence). This CDR3 comprises 17 residues. This CDR3 reads CASNLGLAREVDNEEFF. The CDR3 coding sequence is TGTGCCAGCAACCTGGGACTAGCGAGAGAAGTTGACAATGAGGAGTTCTTC.

To note about this clonotype: Here the CDR3 omits its conserved ending phenylalanine or tryptophan, so a read error is the likely source. This rearrangement joins TRBV6-6 to TRBJ2-5, with 12 bases aligning to TRBD1. Per germline, CDR1 MNHNY and CDR2 SVGAGI (reference sequence). CDR3 length: 16 residues. In nucleotides, the CDR3 is TGTGACAGGAACCGAAATGCGGGACAGGGGGCTGCGACCCAGTACTCC. It yields the protein CDRNRNAGQGAATQYS.

About this clonotype: One base away lies a much larger clone, so this may be a sequencing read error. The chain combines TRBV13 with TRBJ2-7, with TRBD2 identical over 13 bases. CDR3 size: 18 residues. Germline values: CDR1 PRHDT, CDR2 FYEKMQ (reference sequence). Trimming removed 5 bases from V and 4 bases from J; junction bases left unmatched: 14. CDR3 sequence: CASSVGLAGASRRYEQYF. Here the CDR3 DNA reads TGTGCCAGCAGCGTCGGACTAGCGGGGGCAAGTAGGAGGTACGAGCAGTACTTC.

The chain carries TRBV28 and TRBJ1-2; perhaps TRBD1 as D (5 bases). There are 13 residues in the CDR3. The germline gives CDR1 MDHEN, CDR2 SYDVKM. V lost 5 bases and J 7 bases, leaving 14 bases between the germline ends. DNA for the CDR3: TGTGCCAGCAGTCCCCCCACGGACATTGGCTACACCTTC. It translates to CASSPPTDIGYTF.

Concerning this clonotype: Possible read error: a much larger clone is one base away. This CDR3 reads CASSYTGGSSFEQYF. CDR3 DNA sequence: TGTGCCAGCAGTTACACAGGGGGAAGCTCCTTCGAGCAGTACTTC. This chain links TRBV6-5 with TRBJ2-7, with 8 bases aligning to TRBD1. Germline loops: CDR1 MNHEY, CDR2 SVGAGI. The CDR3 is 15 amino acids.

This clonotype has a count of ten or more. J is TRBJ1-5 and V is TRBV6-1; D not resolved. The CDR3 runs to 14 residues. V dropped 6 bases and J dropped 6 bases, with 15 bases sitting between them. Germline V gene sequence: CDR1 MNHNS, CDR2 SASEGT. CDR3 coding DNA: TGTGCCAGCAGACGGGCCTCCCGAGGTCAGCCCCAGCATTTT. Protein: CASRRASRGQPQHF.

Note on this clonotype: A read error is likely, as this CDR3 ends without the conserved phenylalanine or tryptophan. The chain is built from TRBV12-3 or TRBV12-4 and TRBJ2-5; possibly TRBD1 for D (6 bases). Trimming took 0 bases from V and 2 from J, leaving 10 bases between them. The CDR3 is 15 residues long. This CDR3 reads CASSLAGGQQETQYL. CDR3 nucleotides: TGTGCCAGCAGTTTAGCGGGCGGACAGCAAGAGACCCAGTACCTC.

This clonotype occurred many times. The V and J genes are TRBV6-2 or TRBV6-3 and TRBJ1-5; tentative D call: TRBD1 (6 bases). From germline, CDR1 is MNHEY and CDR2 SVGEGT. Trimming stripped 4 bases from V and 3 bases from J, with 13 bases between. CDR3 length: 15 amino acids. The CDR3 DNA reads as TGTGCCAGCAGTTTACAGGGAGGGGCCAATCAGCCCCAGCATTTT. Translation: CASSLQGGANQPQHF.

With regard to this clonotype: One end of the junction is discordant with germline, which a read error may explain. V gene TRBV11-2 combines with J gene TRBJ2-6; D gene unclear. The CDR3 has 18 amino acids. The germline gives CDR1 SGHAT, CDR2 FQNNGV. The CDR3 spells CASGLGPWHSPGANVLTF. The CDR3 region has the DNA TGTGCCAGCGGCTTAGGGCCATGGCACAGCCCTGGGGCCAACGTCCTGACTTTC.

For this clonotype: The junction does not match germline at one end; this may be a read error. The genes are TRBV12-3 or TRBV12-4 and TRBJ2-1; D is undetermined. The CDR3 contains 12 residues. CDR3 in DNA: TGTTCCAGCAGTTTACCCTACAATGGGCAGTTCTTC. Translation: CSSSLPYNGQFF.

This sequence joins TRBV11-2 and TRBJ2-7, with D perhaps matching TRBD1 (7 bases). V lost 4 bases to trimming and J lost 4 bases, with 17 bases between them. The CDR3 length is 15 residues. Germline CDR1 is SGHAT and CDR2 is FQNNGV. In DNA form, the CDR3 reads TGTGCCAGCAGCTGGCAGGGGGGACTGGCTTACGAGCAGTACTTC. This gives the protein CASSWQGGLAYEQYF.

This clonotype has ten or more counts. The rearrangement joins TRBV6-5 to TRBJ2-3, with D maybe TRBD1 (5 bases). Trimming took off 4 bases at V and 1 base at J, with 9 bases between the two ends. The germline CDR1 and CDR2 sequences are MNHEY and SVGAGI. The CDR3 has 14 residues. The CDR3 is CASSWGGGTDTQYF. DNA for the CDR3: TGTGCCAGCAGTTGGGGCGGAGGCACAGATACGCAGTATTTT.

This clonotype was counted once. The CDR3 carries no conserved terminal phenylalanine or tryptophan, so it likely arises from a read error. The chain recombines TRBV11-2 with TRBJ2-5, with 10 bases fitting TRBD2. Germline V gene data show CDR1 as SGHAT and CDR2 as FQNNGV. The CDR3 covers 13 residues. CDR3 sequence: CVSGGGDQETQYL. CDR3 nucleotide sequence: TGTGTCAGCGGGGGGGGGGACCAAGAGACCCAGTACCTA.

Comment on this clonotype: A single base separates this from a much larger clone, so it may be a read error. The chain uses TRBV4-1 and TRBJ2-2; tentatively, D is TRBD1 (5 bases). CDR1 and CDR2 from the germline V gene are MGHRA and YSYEKL. The CDR3 covers 13 residues. The CDR3 DNA reads as TGCGCCAACAGCCTCAGGGACACCGGGGAGCTGTTTTTT. This encodes CANSLRDTGELFF.

V usage is TRBV7-6 and J usage is TRBJ1-6; 10 positions agree with TRBD1. V was pared by 1 base and J by 7 bases, with 1 base of the junction left unmatched. This CDR3 comprises 15 residues. Germline CDR1 SGHVS, CDR2 FNYEAQ. For the CDR3, the DNA is TGTGCCAGCAGCTTAGGACAGGGGGCAAATTCACCCCTCCACTTT. The encoded protein is CASSLGQGANSPLHF.

This clonotype has only a few counts. A much larger clone differs from this one at a single base, so this may be a read error. The chain links TRBV4-1 to TRBJ2-5; TRBD2 agrees at 12 bases. The V gene's germline CDR1 is MGHRA and CDR2 YSYEKL. This CDR3 has 16 residues. This chain's CDR3 is CASSQQRLAGEETQCF. The CDR3 region has the DNA TGCGCCAGCAGCCAACAGAGACTAGCGGGAGAAGAGACCCAGTGCTTC.

Concerning this clonotype: At one end, the junction sequence differs from germline, possibly due to a read error. This chain joins TRBV6-5 and TRBJ1-6, with 9 bases lining up with TRBD1. CDR1 and CDR2 (germline): MNHEY, SVGAGI. The CDR3 spans 14 residues. DNA for the CDR3: TGCGCCAGGAGTTGGCGACAGGGGGGTTCACCCCTCCACTTT. Translation gives CARSWRQGGSPLHF.

A note on this clonotype: The junction departs from germline at one end; a sequencing error may be responsible. The J gene is TRBJ2-1, the V gene TRBV5-6; D may be TRBD2 (6 bases). Germline-derived CDR1 and CDR2 are SGHDT and YYEEEE. CDR3 length: 16 residues. The CDR3 DNA reads TGTGCCTGCAGCTTGGAGGGCGGAAGCTCCTACCATGAGCAATTCTTC. As protein: CACSLEGGSSYHEQFF.